These 28 T cell receptor beta chains were sequenced from one sample in a study of blood T cell repertoires in COVID-19 (TCRdb year 2020). The library was obtained by the immunoSEQ multiplex PCR assay. TCRdb obtained this table from immuneACCESS and retained in-frame rearrangements with V and J assigned. These tables miss some clones; where compared with another copy, unresolved V genes account for less than half of the shortfall, and the remainder is unexplained. This sample gives around 140,000 clones in total; 87% of them show up just once. The ten largest clones add up to roughly 12% of the sample. The source material was PBMCs or T cells enriched from blood (not recorded which). Receptor source: a man aged 55 to 69 who had recovered from COVID-19.

There are a few counts of this clone. This chain joins TRBV6-2 or TRBV6-3 and TRBJ1-2; TRBD1 matches 9 bases. The J segment lost 4 bases and the V segment lost 8 bases, leaving 5 bases of the junction unmatched. The germline CDR1 and CDR2 sequences are MNHEY and SVGEGT. The CDR3 loop spans 13 amino acids. The CDR3 reads CASRRDRAYGYTF. In DNA form, the CDR3 reads TGTGCCAGCCGCCGGGACAGGGCCTATGGCTACACCTTC.

This sequence joins TRBV14 and TRBJ1-3; a possible D gene is TRBD1 (6 bases). Germline V CDR1 and CDR2: SGHDN, FVKESK. The CDR3 length is 16 residues. V shed 5 bases and J shed 0 bases, with 14 bases lying between them. CDR3 DNA sequence: TGTGCCAGCAGCAAACAGGGAGGGGGCTCTGGAAACACCATATATTTT. Translation gives CASSKQGGGSGNTIYF.

This chain uses TRBV27 with TRBJ2-5; TRBD2 is a possible D gene (5 bases). The CDR3 is made up of 14 amino acids. Germline V gene lookup returns CDR1 MNHEY and CDR2 SMNVEV (reference sequence). V lost 0 bases, J lost 2 bases, and 7 bases lay in between. The CDR3 DNA follows: TGTGCCAGCAGTTTATCCCGGGGTCAAGAGACCCAGTACTTC. Residues: CASSLSRGQETQYF.

This chain links TRBV27 with TRBJ2-7; 9 bases match TRBD2. The CDR3 covers 17 residues. Trimming cost V 5 bases and J 6 bases; bases outside gene matches: 17. The germline gives CDR1 MNHEY, CDR2 SMNVEV (reference sequence). The CDR3 region has the DNA TGTGCCAGCAGTCCCCAAACGCAACTTAGACTAGCGGCCGAGCAGTACTTC. Translation: CASSPQTQLRLAAEQYF.

As concerns this clone: Its ends do not fully match the called genes, so a read error is possible. J is TRBJ1-2 and V is TRBV29-1; TRBD1 might be the D (5 bases). The germline V gene encodes CDR1 SQVTM and CDR2 ANQGSEA. The CDR3 is made up of 13 amino acids. The CDR3 here is CSVEDPGGEATPF. Written as DNA, the CDR3 is TGCAGCGTTGAAGACCCGGGGGGAGAGGCTACCCCCTTC.

Of note for this clone: Other DNA sequences from this sample encode an identical CDR3 as well. This chain joins TRBV11-2 and TRBJ1-2, with D possibly being TRBD1 (5 bases). CDR3 size: 13 residues. In germline, CDR1 is SGHAT, CDR2 FQNNGV. With 6 bases removed from V and 4 bases from J, the gap between germline ends came to 12 bases. The CDR3 region is CASSSDSLYGYTF. DNA for the CDR3: TGTGCCAGCAGTTCTGACAGCCTCTATGGCTACACCTTC.

V gene TRBV27 combines with J gene TRBJ1-5; D is possibly TRBD1 (6 bases). Germline lookup yields CDR1 MNHEY and CDR2 SMNVEV (reference sequence). Between the trimmed V and J ends, which lost 10 bases and 2 bases, there was a span of 15 bases. The CDR3 runs 14 residues. CDR3 coding DNA: TGTGCCACTTCAATACAGGGTCGCAATCAGCCCCAGCATTTT. This translates into CATSIQGRNQPQHF.

V gene TRBV9 combines with J gene TRBJ1-1, with 11 bases matching TRBD1. The CDR3 has 15 residues. Trimming took 4 bases from V and 5 from J; bases not matched to a gene: 7. Germline lookup yields CDR1 SGDLS and CDR2 YYNGEE. The CDR3 DNA sequence: TGTGCCAGCAGCCCAGAGGACAGGGGGCAGACTGAAGCTTTCTTT. Translating gives CASSPEDRGQTEAFF.

The chain is built from TRBV5-1 and TRBJ2-5; 7 bases map to TRBD1. Per the germline V gene, CDR1 is SGHRS and CDR2 is YFSETQ. With 3 bases clipped from V and 2 bases from J, the junction kept 1 base outside the gene matches. The CDR3 has 13 residues. This CDR3 is CASSSGQQETQYF. CDR3 nucleotides: TGCGCCAGCAGCTCGGGACAGCAAGAGACCCAGTACTTC.

CDR3 in amino acids: CASSKEGLSGNTIYF. The CDR3 DNA is TGTGCCAGCAGCAAGGAGGGGTTATCTGGAAACACCATATATTTT. The rearrangement joins TRBV9 to TRBJ1-3; tentative D call: TRBD1 (5 bases). CDR3 length: 15 residues. The germline CDR1 and CDR2 sequences are SGDLS and YYNGEE. The V end lost 4 bases, the J end lost 1 base, and 12 bases lay between the germline ends.

The chain employs TRBV20-1 and TRBJ2-1; D is unresolved. The V end lost 7 bases, the J end lost 10 bases, and 8 bases lay between the germline ends. The CDR3 spans 9 residues. Per the germline V gene, CDR1 is DFQATT and CDR2 is SNEGSKA (reference sequence). The DNA of the CDR3 is TGCAGTGTTGCGGCGGAGCAGTTCTTC. It codes for CSVAAEQFF.

V is TRBV2 and J is TRBJ1-3; possible D gene TRBD1, 5 bases. The germline CDR1 and CDR2 sequences are SNHLY and FYNNEI. The CDR3 sequence is 15 residues long. Between the trimmed V and J ends, which lost 6 bases and 2 bases, there was a span of 14 bases. CDR3 amino acids: CASSARGVTGNTIYF. CDR3 sequence (DNA): TGTGCCAGCAGCGCCCGGGGGGTTACTGGAAACACCATATATTTT.

The chain joins TRBV9 to TRBJ1-2, with 9 bases aligning to TRBD1. CDR1 and CDR2 (germline): SGDLS, YYNGEE. The J segment lost 4 bases and the V segment lost 3 bases, leaving 1 base of the junction unmatched. This CDR3 comprises 13 residues. The CDR3 spells CASSEGQGYGYTF. In DNA form, the CDR3 reads TGTGCCAGCAGCGAGGGACAGGGCTATGGCTACACCTTC.

This chain joins TRBV15 and TRBJ2-3; 9 nucleotides agree with TRBD2. Trimming removed 1 base from V and 4 bases from J; junction bases left unmatched: 9. The CDR3 is 17 residues long. Germline V gene data show CDR1 as LNHNV and CDR2 as YYDKDF (reference sequence). The CDR3 sequence is CATSRGGSGSAADTQYF. In DNA, the CDR3 is TGTGCCACCAGCAGAGGAGGTAGCGGGAGTGCCGCAGATACGCAGTATTTT.

The V gene is TRBV6-1, the J gene TRBJ2-1; possibly TRBD2 for D (5 bases). CDR1 and CDR2 from the germline V gene are MNHNS and SASEGT. V was cut by 0 bases and J by 0 bases, with 6 bases left in between. CDR3 size: 15 residues. CDR3 region: CASSEAGSSYNEQFF. The CDR3 DNA is TGTGCCAGCAGTGAAGCAGGGAGCTCCTACAATGAGCAGTTCTTC.

The chain couples TRBV25-1 to TRBJ1-1; possibly TRBD1 for D (5 bases). This CDR3 spans 12 amino acids. V lost 1 base and J 10 bases, leaving 10 bases between the germline ends. CDR1 MGHDK and CDR2 SYGVNS come from the germline V gene. As DNA, the CDR3 is TGTGCCAGCAGTGAATGGGGCTCCGGAGCTTTCTTT. Its translation: CASSEWGSGAFF.

A single count supports this clone. The CDR3 loop is CASSAHGGNPYEQYF. In DNA form, the CDR3 reads TGTGCCAGCAGCGCCCACGGGGGTAATCCCTACGAGCAGTACTTC. The genes are TRBV9 and TRBJ2-7, with D perhaps TRBD2 (6 bases). The length of the CDR3 is 15 residues. V was pared by 3 bases and J by 2 bases, with 15 bases between. In germline, CDR1 is SGDLS, CDR2 YYNGEE.

The chain recombines TRBV18 with TRBJ2-7; D remains ambiguous. The V end was cut by 0 bases, the J end by 3 bases, with 9 bases between. Germline CDR1 KGHSH, CDR2 LQKENI. CDR3 length equals 14 residues. CDR3 DNA: TGTGCCAGCTCACCACCGGTGCTATACTACGAGCAGTACTTC. Its translation is CASSPPVLYYEQYF. Full variable domain (outside the CDR3, taken from reference TRBV18 and TRBJ2-7): NAGVMQNPRHLVRRRGQEARLRCSPMKGHSHVYWYRQLPEEGLKFMVYLQKENIIDESGMPKERFSAEFPKEGPSILRIQQVVRGDSAAYFCASSPPVLYYEQYFGPGTRLTVT.

This clone came up once. This chain uses TRBV5-4 with TRBJ2-7, with 10 bases lining up with TRBD1. Germline V CDR1 and CDR2: SGHNT, YYREEE (reference sequence). This CDR3 contains 16 residues. V was pared by 0 bases and J by 1 base, with 4 bases of the junction left unmatched. CDR3 nucleotides: TGTGCCAGCAGCTTGGGGACAGGGGGTTGGTCCTACGAGCAGTACTTC. Encoded protein: CASSLGTGGWSYEQYF.

This chain connects TRBV5-8 to TRBJ1-5; no reliable D call. The CDR3 runs 15 residues. Per germline, CDR1 SGHTS and CDR2 YDEGEE. V lost 0 bases, J lost 3 bases, and 10 bases lay in between. The CDR3 DNA is TGTGCCAGCAGCTTGGTGATCGACTCCAATCAGCCCCAGCATTTT. Translating it yields CASSLVIDSNQPQHF. Full variable domain (rest looked up from reference TRBV5-8 and TRBJ1-5): EAGVTQSPTHLIKTRGQQATLRCSPISGHTSVYWYQQALGLGLQFLLWYDEGEERNRGNFPPRFSGRQFPNYSSELNVNALELEDSALYLCASSLVIDSNQPQHFGDGTRLSIL.

This clone was counted a few times. V and J are TRBV5-5 and TRBJ1-1; the D is unclear. CDR1 is SGHKS and CDR2 is YYEKEE in the germline V gene (reference sequence). The CDR3 is 14 amino acids. Deletions cut 7 bases from V and 7 bases from J, with 20 bases between. CDR3 in amino acids: CASSSLRGPGEAFF. As DNA, the CDR3 is TGTGCCAGCTCGAGCCTACGTGGCCCGGGTGAAGCTTTCTTT.

This clone has a single count. J is TRBJ2-3 and V is TRBV5-1; possible D gene TRBD2, 6 bases. The V gene lost 3 bases and the J gene lost 6 bases, with 11 bases spanning the gap. CDR1 and CDR2 from the germline V gene are SGHRS and YFSETQ. The CDR3 contains 13 residues. The CDR3 is CASSWGDMDTQYF. The CDR3 nucleotides are TGCGCCAGCAGCTGGGGGGATATGGATACGCAGTATTTT.

The chain couples TRBV10-1 to TRBJ2-7; D is undetermined. The CDR3 covers 10 residues. The V gene lost 6 bases and the J gene lost 11 bases, with 11 bases spanning the gap. Germline V gene lookup returns CDR1 WNHNN and CDR2 SYGVQD (reference sequence). The CDR3 is CASRREREYF. The DNA of the CDR3 is TGCGCCAGCAGACGAGAACGGGAGTACTTC.

This clone was recorded many times. V gene TRBV9 combines with J gene TRBJ2-1, with a possible D match to TRBD2 (6 bases). CDR1 is SGDLS, CDR2 YYNGEE, per germline. The germline V and J ends were trimmed by 3 bases and 0 bases, with 13 bases remaining between them. The CDR3 length is 16 residues. For the CDR3, the DNA is TGTGCCAGCAGCGGAGGGCTCGGGGGCTCCTACAATGAGCAGTTCTTC. Protein product: CASSGGLGGSYNEQFF.

This chain uses TRBV9 with TRBJ1-1, with D possibly TRBD1 on 5 matching bases. Trimming left V 0 bases short and J 4 bases short, with 10 bases between. Germline V gene sequence: CDR1 SGDLS, CDR2 YYNGEE. The CDR3 length is 14 residues. The CDR3 nucleotides are TGTGCCAGCAGCGTAGGGTCAGGGATCACTGAAGCTTTCTTT. It yields the protein CASSVGSGITEAFF.

In this sample, this clone turned up a few times. CDR3 nucleotides: TGTGCCAGCACCTCACGCGGGGGCTGGGGCTACACCTTC. This sequence encodes CASTSRGGWGYTF. V and J are TRBV12-3 or TRBV12-4 and TRBJ1-2, with D maybe TRBD1 (6 bases). The CDR3 runs 13 residues. Trimming took off 7 bases at V and 8 bases at J, with 17 bases between the two ends.

V and J are TRBV3-1 (or the pseudogene TRBV3-2) and TRBJ1-1; D is perhaps TRBD1 (5 bases). In germline, CDR1 is LGHDT, CDR2 YNNKEL (reference sequence). Trimming cost V 4 bases and J 9 bases, with 15 bases left between them. This CDR3 has 13 residues. CDR3: CASSLGRGGKAFF. The CDR3 DNA reads TGTGCCAGCAGCCTCGGGAGGGGTGGAAAAGCTTTCTTT.

The chain is built from TRBV20-1 and TRBJ1-6, with 8 bases matching TRBD1. V trimming: 3 bases; J trimming: 6 bases; junction bases outside the gene matches: 4. The CDR3 is 14 residues long. The germline V gene encodes CDR1 DFQATT and CDR2 SNEGSKA (reference sequence). The CDR3 reads CSASPDRGNSPLHF. CDR3 in DNA: TGCAGTGCTAGTCCCGACAGGGGTAATTCACCCCTCCACTTT.